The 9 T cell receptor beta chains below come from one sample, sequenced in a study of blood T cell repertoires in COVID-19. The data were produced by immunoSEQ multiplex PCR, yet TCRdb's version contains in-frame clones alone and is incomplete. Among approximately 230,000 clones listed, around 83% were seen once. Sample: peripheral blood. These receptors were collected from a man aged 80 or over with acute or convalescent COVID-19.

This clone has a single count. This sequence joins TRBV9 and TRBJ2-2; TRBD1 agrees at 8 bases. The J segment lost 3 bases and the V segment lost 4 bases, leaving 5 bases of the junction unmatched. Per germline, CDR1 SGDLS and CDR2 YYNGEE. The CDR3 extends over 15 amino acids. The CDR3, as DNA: TGTGCCAGCAGCCGACAGGGGATGGACACCGGGGAGCTGTTTTTT. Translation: CASSRQGMDTGELFF.

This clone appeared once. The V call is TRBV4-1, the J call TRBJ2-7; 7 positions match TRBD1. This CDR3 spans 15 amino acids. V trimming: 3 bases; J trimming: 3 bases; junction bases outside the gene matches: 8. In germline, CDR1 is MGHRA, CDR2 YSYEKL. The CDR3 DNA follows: TGCGCCAGCAGCCACACCGGGACAGCGAACTACGAGCAGTACTTC. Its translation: CASSHTGTANYEQYF.

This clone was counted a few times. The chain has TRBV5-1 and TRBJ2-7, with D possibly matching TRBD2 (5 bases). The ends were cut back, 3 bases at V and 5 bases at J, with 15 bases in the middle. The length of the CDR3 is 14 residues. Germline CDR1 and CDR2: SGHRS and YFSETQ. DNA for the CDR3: TGCGCCAGCAGCTCCGGACTTGGGGTCCACGAGCAGTACTTC. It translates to CASSSGLGVHEQYF.

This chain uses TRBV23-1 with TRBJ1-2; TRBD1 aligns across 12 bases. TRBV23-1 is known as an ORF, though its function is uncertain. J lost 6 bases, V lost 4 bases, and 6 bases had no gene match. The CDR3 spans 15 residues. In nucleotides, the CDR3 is TGCGCCAGCAGTCCCCCCGGGACAGGGGGCGATGGCTACACCTTC. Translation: CASSPPGTGGDGYTF.

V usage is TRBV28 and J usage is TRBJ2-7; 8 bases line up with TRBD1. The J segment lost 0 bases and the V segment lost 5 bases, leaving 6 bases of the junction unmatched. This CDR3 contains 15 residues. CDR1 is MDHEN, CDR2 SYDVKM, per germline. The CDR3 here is CASSRQGASSYEQYF. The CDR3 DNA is TGTGCCAGCAGTCGCCAGGGGGCCTCCTCCTACGAGCAGTACTTC.

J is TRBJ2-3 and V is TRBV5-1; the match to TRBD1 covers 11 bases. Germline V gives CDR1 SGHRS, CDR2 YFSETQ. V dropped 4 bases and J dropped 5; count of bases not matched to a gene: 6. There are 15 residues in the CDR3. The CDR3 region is CASSGGQGAKDTQYF. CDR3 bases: TGCGCCAGCAGCGGCGGACAGGGGGCGAAAGATACGCAGTATTTT.

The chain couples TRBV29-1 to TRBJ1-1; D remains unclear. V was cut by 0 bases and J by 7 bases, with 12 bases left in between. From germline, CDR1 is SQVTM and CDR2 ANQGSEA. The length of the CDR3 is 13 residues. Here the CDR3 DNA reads TGCAGCGTTGAAGAATCTCCCGGGAGTGAAGCTTTCTTT. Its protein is CSVEESPGSEAFF.

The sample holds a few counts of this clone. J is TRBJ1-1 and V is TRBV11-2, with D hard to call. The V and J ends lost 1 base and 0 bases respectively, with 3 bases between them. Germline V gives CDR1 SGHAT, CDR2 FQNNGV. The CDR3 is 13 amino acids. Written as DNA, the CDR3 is TGTGCCAGCAGCTTAGGGCTGAACACTGAAGCTTTCTTT. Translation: CASSLGLNTEAFF.

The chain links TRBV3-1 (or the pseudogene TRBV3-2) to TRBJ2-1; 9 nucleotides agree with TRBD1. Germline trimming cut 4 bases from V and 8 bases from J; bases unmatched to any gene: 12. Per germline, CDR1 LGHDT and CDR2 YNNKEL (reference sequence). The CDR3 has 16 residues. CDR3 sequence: CASSLTVPGDRDEQFF. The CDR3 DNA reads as TGTGCCAGCAGCCTCACTGTACCGGGGGACAGGGATGAGCAGTTCTTC.